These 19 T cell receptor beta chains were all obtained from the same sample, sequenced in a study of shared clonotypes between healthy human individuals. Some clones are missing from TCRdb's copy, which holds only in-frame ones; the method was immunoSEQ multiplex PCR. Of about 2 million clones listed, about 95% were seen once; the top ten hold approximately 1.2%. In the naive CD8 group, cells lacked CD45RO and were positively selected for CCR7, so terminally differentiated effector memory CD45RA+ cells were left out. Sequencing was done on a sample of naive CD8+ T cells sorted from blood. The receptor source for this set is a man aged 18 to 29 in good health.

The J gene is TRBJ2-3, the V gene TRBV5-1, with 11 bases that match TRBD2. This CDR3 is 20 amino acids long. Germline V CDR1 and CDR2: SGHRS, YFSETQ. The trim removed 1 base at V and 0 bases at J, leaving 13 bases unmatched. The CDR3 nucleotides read TGCGCCAGCAGCTTGACACCCCTAGCGGGGGGTATTGGGAGCACAGATACGCAGTATTTT. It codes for CASSLTPLAGGIGSTDTQYF.

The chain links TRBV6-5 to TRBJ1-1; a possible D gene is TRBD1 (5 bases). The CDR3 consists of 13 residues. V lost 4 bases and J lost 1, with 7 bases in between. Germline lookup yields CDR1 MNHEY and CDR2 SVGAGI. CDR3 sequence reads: CASSFDRNTEAFF. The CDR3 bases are TGTGCCAGCAGTTTCGACAGGAACACTGAAGCTTTCTTT.

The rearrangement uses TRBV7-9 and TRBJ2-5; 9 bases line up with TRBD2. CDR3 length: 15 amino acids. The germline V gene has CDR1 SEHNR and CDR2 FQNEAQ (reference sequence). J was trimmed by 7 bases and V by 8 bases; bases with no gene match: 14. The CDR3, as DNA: TGTGCCAGCGACAATCCGGGACTAGCCGCAGGGACCCAGTACTTC. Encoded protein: CASDNPGLAAGTQYF.

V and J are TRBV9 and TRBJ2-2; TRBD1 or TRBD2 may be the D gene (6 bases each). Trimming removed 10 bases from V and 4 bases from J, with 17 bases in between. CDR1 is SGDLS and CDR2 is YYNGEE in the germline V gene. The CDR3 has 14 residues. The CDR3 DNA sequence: TGTGCCTCCATGGAGGGGGGCGGCACCGGGGAGCTGTTTTTT. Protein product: CASMEGGGTGELFF.

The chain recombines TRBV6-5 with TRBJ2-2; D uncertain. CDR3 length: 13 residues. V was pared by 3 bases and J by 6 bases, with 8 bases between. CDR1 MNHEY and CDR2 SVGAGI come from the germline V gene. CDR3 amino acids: CASSYFSAGELFF. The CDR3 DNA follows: TGTGCCAGCAGTTATTTCTCGGCCGGGGAGCTGTTTTTT.

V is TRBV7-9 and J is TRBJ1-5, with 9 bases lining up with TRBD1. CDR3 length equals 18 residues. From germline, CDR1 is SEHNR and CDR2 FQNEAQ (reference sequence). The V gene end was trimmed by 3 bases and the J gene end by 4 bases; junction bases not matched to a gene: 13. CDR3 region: CASSLMGQGVIGNQPQHF. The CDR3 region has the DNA TGTGCCAGCAGCTTGATGGGACAGGGTGTCATAGGGAATCAGCCCCAGCATTTT.

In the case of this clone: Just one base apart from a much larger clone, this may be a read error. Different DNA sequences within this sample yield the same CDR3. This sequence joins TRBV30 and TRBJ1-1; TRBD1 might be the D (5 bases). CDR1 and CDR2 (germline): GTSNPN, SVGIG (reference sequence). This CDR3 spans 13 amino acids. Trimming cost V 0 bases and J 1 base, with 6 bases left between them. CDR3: CAWSVGANTEAFF. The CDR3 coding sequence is TGTGCCTGGAGTGTTGGGGCGAACACTGAAGCTTTCTTT. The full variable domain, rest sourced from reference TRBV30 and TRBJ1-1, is SQTIHQWPATLVQPVGSPLSLECTVEGTSNPNLYWYRQAAGRGLQLLFYSVGIGQISSEVPQNLSASRPQDRQFILSSKKLLLSDSGFYLCAWSVGANTEAFFGQGTRLTVV.

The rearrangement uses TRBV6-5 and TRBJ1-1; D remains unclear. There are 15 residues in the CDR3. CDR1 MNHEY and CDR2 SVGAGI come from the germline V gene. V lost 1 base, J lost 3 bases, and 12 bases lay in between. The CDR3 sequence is CASSYYGESDTEAFF. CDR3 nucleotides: TGTGCCAGCAGTTACTACGGGGAATCGGACACTGAAGCTTTCTTT.

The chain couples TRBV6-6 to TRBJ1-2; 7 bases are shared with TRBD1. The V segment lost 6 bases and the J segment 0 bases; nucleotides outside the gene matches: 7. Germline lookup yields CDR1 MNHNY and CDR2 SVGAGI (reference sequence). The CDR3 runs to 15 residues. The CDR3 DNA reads TGTGCCAGCAGATACCGGGACAGACCTAACTATGGCTACACCTTC. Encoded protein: CASRYRDRPNYGYTF.

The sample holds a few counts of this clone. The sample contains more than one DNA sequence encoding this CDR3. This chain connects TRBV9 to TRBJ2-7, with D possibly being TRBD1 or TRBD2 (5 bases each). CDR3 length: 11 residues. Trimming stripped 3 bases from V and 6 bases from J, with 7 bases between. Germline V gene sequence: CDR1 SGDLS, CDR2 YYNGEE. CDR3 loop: CASSAGSEQYF. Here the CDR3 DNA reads TGTGCCAGCAGCGCAGGGAGCGAGCAGTACTTC.

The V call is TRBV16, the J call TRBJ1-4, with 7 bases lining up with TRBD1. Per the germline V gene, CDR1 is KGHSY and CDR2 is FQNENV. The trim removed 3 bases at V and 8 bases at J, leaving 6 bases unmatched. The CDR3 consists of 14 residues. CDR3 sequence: CASSHDREGEKLFF. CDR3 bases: TGTGCCAGCAGCCACGACAGGGAGGGGGAAAAACTGTTTTTT.

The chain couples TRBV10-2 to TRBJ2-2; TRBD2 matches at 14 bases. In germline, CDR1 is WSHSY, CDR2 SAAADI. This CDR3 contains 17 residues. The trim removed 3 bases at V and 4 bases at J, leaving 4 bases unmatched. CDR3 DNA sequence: TGCGCCAGCAGTGATCCTGGGACTAGCGGGAGCACCGGGGAGCTGTTTTTT. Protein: CASSDPGTSGSTGELFF.

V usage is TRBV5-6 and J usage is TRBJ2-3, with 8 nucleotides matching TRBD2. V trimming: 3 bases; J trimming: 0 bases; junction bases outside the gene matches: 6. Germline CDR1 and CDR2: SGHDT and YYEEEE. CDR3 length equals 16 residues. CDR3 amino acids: CASSSPGLVSTDTQYF. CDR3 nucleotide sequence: TGTGCCAGCAGCTCACCGGGACTAGTAAGCACAGATACGCAGTATTTT.

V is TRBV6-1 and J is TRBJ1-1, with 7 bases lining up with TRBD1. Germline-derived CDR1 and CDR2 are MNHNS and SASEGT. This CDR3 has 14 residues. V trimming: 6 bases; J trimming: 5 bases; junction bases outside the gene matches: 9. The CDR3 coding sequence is TGTGCCAGCAGCCTTACCATACAGGGGACTGAAGCTTTCTTT. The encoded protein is CASSLTIQGTEAFF.

DNA for the CDR3: TGCGCCAGCACGCCGATTCCTAGCGCCTCCTACAATGAGCAGTTCTTC. It codes for CASTPIPSASYNEQFF. This chain joins TRBV4-1 and TRBJ2-1; TRBD2 might be the D (6 bases). The germline V gene encodes CDR1 MGHRA and CDR2 YSYEKL. This CDR3 is built from 16 residues. Trimming shortened V by 7 bases and J by 0 bases, and 16 bases separated the two germline ends.

The CDR3 reads CASFIGGGGPANTGELFF. The CDR3 DNA sequence: TGTGCCAGCTTCATTGGCGGGGGGGGACCCGCGAACACCGGGGAGCTGTTTTTT. The chain carries TRBV7-2 and TRBJ2-2, with TRBD2 matching over 9 bases. V was clipped by 8 bases and J by 0 bases; unmatched bases: 13. The CDR3 has 18 amino acids. Germline V CDR1 and CDR2: SGHTA, FQGNSA.

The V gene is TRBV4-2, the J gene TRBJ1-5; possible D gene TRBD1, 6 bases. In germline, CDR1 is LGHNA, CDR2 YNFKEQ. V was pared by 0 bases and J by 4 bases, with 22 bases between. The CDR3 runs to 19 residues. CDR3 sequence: CASSQDMAGQAILNQPQHF. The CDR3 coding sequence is TGTGCCAGCAGCCAAGATATGGCGGGACAAGCTATATTGAATCAGCCCCAGCATTTT.

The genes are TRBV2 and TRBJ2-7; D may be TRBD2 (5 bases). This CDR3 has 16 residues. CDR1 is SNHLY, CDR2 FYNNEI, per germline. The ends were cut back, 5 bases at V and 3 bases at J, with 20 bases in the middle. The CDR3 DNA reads TGTGCCAGCAGTCCAACCGGAGAGGGATTAGACTACGAGCAGTACTTC. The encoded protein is CASSPTGEGLDYEQYF.

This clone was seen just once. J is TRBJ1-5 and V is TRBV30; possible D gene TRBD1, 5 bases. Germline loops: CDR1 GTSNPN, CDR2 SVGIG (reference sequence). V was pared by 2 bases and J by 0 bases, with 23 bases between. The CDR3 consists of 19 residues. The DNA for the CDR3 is TGTGCCTGGAGTCCCCGAGGAGGCCAGGGAGTTTTTAGCAATCAGCCCCAGCATTTT. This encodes CAWSPRGGQGVFSNQPQHF.